The clone carrying this TCR beta chain turned up a few times. The antigen remains unidentified. This record comes from a study of CD8 T cells in ankylosing spondylitis. The V gene end was trimmed by 4 bases and the J gene end by 4 bases; junction bases not matched to a gene: 6. This CDR3 is built from 14 residues. Germline-derived CDR1 and CDR2 are SGHRS and YFSETQ. As the method for making TCR beta libraries, quantitative 5'-RACE with molecular barcodes was used. Using its own MiXCR run on the 5' RACE reads, TCRdb lists one record per CDR3 protein. The repertoire has just over 150,000 distinct CDR3 sequences, roughly 18% of them found once; the top ten carry approximately 7.6%. Study-wide results and limits: Some motif variants were previously reported in reactive arthritis synovial fluid and blood. In ankylosing spondylitis blood, a motif of roughly 8 highly homologous TCR beta variants appeared characteristic. Researchers reportedly found disease-linked clones significantly enriched in matched ankylosing spondylitis synovial fluid.

The source of this sequence is a male donor with ankylosing spondylitis or in good health (not recorded which). The specimen sequenced was blood, either unsorted or a sorted T cell fraction (not recorded which). The chain links TRBV5-1 to TRBJ1-2, with 8 bases matching TRBD1. CDR3 region: CASSPGQGSYGYTF. The CDR3 DNA is TGCGCCAGCAGCCCAGGACAGGGAAGCTATGGCTACACCTTC.